This TCR beta chain appears in the sequencing data of a study of T cells in Graves' hyperthyroidism and ophthalmopathy. Study overall: Staff took peripheral blood when the initial diagnosis was made, before any treatment began.

This clonotype was observed a few times. Its antigen is as yet unknown. The germline CDR1 and CDR2 sequences are MNHNS and SASEGT. V was shortened by 1 base and J by 5 bases, with 9 bases between the two germline ends. CDR3 length: 15 residues. Points from the study as a whole: Blood samples included most of the expanded thyroid clonotypes exceeding 0.001.

Disease duration under 2 months; hyperthyroidism patients were aged 18 to 65. RNA transcripts were the template for amplifying TCR beta CDR3 regions. Carried out on the TCR CDR3, a first-round RT-PCR used the HTBI primer set. MiXCR, applied by TCRdb to the multiplex PCR reads, yields one record per CDR3 protein. The sample lists 500,000 to 550,000 distinct CDR3 sequences; less than 25% were seen once. V is TRBV6-1 and J is TRBJ1-6; no definite D call. The sequenced sample consisted of blood. The TCR originated in a man in his late teens or twenties with Graves' hyperthyroidism. CDR3: CASSEGNSNNSPLHF. CDR3 DNA sequence: TGTGCCAGCAGTGAAGGAAACAGCAATAATTCACCCCTCCACTTT.